A single sample gave rise to the 20 T cell receptor beta chains below, sequenced in a study of response to subunit inactivated influenza vaccine. Using its own MiXCR run on the RT-PCR reads, TCRdb lists one record per CDR3 protein. The sample holds a few hundred thousand distinct CDR3 sequences, about 14% seen once. The input for sequencing was PBMCs from blood, taken 11 to 12 days after vaccination. Receptor source: a man aged 45-60 years who received an inactivated influenza vaccine.

This chain links TRBV5-1 with TRBJ2-2; no definite D call. Germline CDR1 SGHRS, CDR2 YFSETQ. The length of the CDR3 is 18 residues. V gave up 0 bases and J gave up 1 base, with 16 bases separating them. CDR3 DNA sequence: TGCGCCAGCAGCTTGGTGGTCTTCCCAACGGGGAACACCGGGGAGCTGTTTTTT. This gives the protein CASSLVVFPTGNTGELFF.

This clonotype was recorded many times. The chain uses TRBV7-2 and TRBJ2-7, with 9 nucleotides matching TRBD2. Per germline, CDR1 SGHTA and CDR2 FQGNSA. With 5 bases clipped from V and 4 bases from J, the junction kept 12 bases outside the gene matches. CDR3 length equals 16 residues. The CDR3 nucleotides are TGTGCCAGCAGCCCCGCTTTCCGACTAGCGGAATACGAGCAGTACTTC. Its protein product is CASSPAFRLAEYEQYF.

This clonotype appeared a few times. V usage is TRBV12-3 or TRBV12-4 and J usage is TRBJ2-2, with D maybe TRBD2 (7 bases). The CDR3 loop spans 15 amino acids. V was shortened by 3 bases and J by 4 bases, with 12 bases between the two germline ends. The CDR3: CASSLWGGPTGELFF. The CDR3 DNA reads as TGTGCCAGCAGTTTGTGGGGGGGCCCCACCGGGGAGCTGTTTTTT.

This rearrangement joins TRBV6-1 to TRBJ1-5, with 7 bases aligning to TRBD1. Looked up from germline, CDR1 is MNHNS and CDR2 is SASEGT. The CDR3 contains 15 residues. Losses at the gene ends were 7 bases for V and 0 bases for J; bases not matched to a gene: 6. The CDR3 coding sequence is TGTGCCAGCACCCTGGGACAGCTTAGCAATCAGCCCCAGCATTTT. It yields the protein CASTLGQLSNQPQHF.

The chain couples TRBV25-1 to TRBJ2-7; unclear D gene. The V gene's germline CDR1 is MGHDK and CDR2 SYGVNS. The V end lost 4 bases, the J end lost 5 bases, and 6 bases lay between the germline ends. This CDR3 is built from 11 residues. The CDR3 bases are TGTGCCAGCAGTGCGCTCAACGAGCAGTACTTC. Translation gives CASSALNEQYF.

In its sample, this clonotype was seen a few times. The genes are TRBV24-1 and TRBJ2-5, with 12 bases identical to TRBD2. The V gene's germline CDR1 is KGHDR and CDR2 SFDVKD. The CDR3 spans 18 residues. V was clipped by 1 base and J by 3 bases; unmatched bases: 8. The DNA of the CDR3 is TGTGCCACCAGTGATTTCAACCTAGCGGGAGGGCTAAAAGAGACCCAGTACTTC. It is translated as CATSDFNLAGGLKETQYF.

This clonotype was detected only a few times. The rearrangement joins TRBV12-3 or TRBV12-4 to TRBJ2-2; 9 bases match TRBD1. The trim removed 5 bases at V and 7 bases at J, leaving 5 bases unmatched. This CDR3 is built from 14 residues. The CDR3 DNA is TGTGCCAGCAGTCCGCGGACAGGGGTCGGGGAGCTGTTTTTT. Its protein is CASSPRTGVGELFF.

This clonotype was seen more than once but under ten times. The chain joins TRBV12-3 or TRBV12-4 to TRBJ2-7; D not resolved. V lost 0 bases to trimming and J lost 0 bases, with 6 bases between them. This CDR3 is 14 amino acids long. CDR3 region: CASSLAESSYEQYF. The CDR3 bases are TGTGCCAGCAGTTTAGCGGAGAGCTCCTACGAGCAGTACTTC.

The chain employs TRBV5-1 and TRBJ1-1; 7 bases agree with TRBD1. Germline lookup yields CDR1 SGHRS and CDR2 YFSETQ. This CDR3 contains 16 residues. Trimming took 4 bases from V and 0 from J; bases not matched to a gene: 9. The DNA of the CDR3 is TGCGCCAGCAGCCCCGGGACAGCGACTTTGAACACTGAAGCTTTCTTT. Amino acids: CASSPGTATLNTEAFF.

The sample holds a few counts of this clonotype. The V and J genes are TRBV7-2 and TRBJ1-6; 9 bases fit TRBD1. Germline lookup yields CDR1 SGHTA and CDR2 FQGNSA. V shed 0 bases and J 14 bases; nucleotides not matched to a gene: 5. This CDR3 has 14 amino acids. CDR3 coding DNA: TGTGCCAGCAGCTTAGCGCATGGGACAGGGACCCTCCACTTT. Its protein is CASSLAHGTGTLHF.

This clonotype was detected a few times. This chain connects TRBV20-1 to TRBJ2-7; a weak D match, TRBD2 (5 bases). There are 12 residues in the CDR3. V was shortened by 4 bases and J by 2 bases, with 9 bases between the two germline ends. Germline V gene data show CDR1 as DFQATT and CDR2 as SNEGSKA (reference sequence). CDR3 coding DNA: TGCAGTGCTATAGGGCGGGCCTACGAGCAGTACTTC. Amino acid sequence: CSAIGRAYEQYF.

This clonotype was picked up a small number of times. The chain has TRBV6-5 and TRBJ2-7, with 7 bases fitting TRBD2. The CDR3 has 16 residues. V lost 3 bases, J lost 0 bases, and 8 bases stayed unmatched. Germline CDR1 MNHEY, CDR2 SVGAGI. Here the CDR3 reads CASSYSLARSSYEQYF. The CDR3 DNA is TGTGCCAGCAGTTATTCACTAGCGAGGAGCTCCTACGAGCAGTACTTC.

This clonotype was counted a few times. The rearrangement joins TRBV28 to TRBJ2-5; no clear D. This CDR3 region has 11 residues. The V end lost 11 bases, the J end lost 2 bases, and 9 bases lay between the germline ends. Per germline, CDR1 MDHEN and CDR2 SYDVKM. DNA for the CDR3: TGTGCCGCGGCCACTCAAGAGACCCAGTACTTC. This codes for CAAATQETQYF. Filled out from reference TRBV28 and TRBJ2-5, the complete variable domain reads DVKVTQSSRYLVKRTGEKVFLECVQDMDHENMFWYRQDPGLGLRLIYFSYDVKMKEKGDIPEGYSVSREKKERFSLILESASTNQTSMYLCAAATQETQYFGPGTRLLVL.

This clonotype was seen only a few times. V gene TRBV29-1 combines with J gene TRBJ2-7, with D unresolved. Germline V gene sequence: CDR1 SQVTM, CDR2 ANQGSEA. Trimming pared 5 bases from V and 0 bases from J, leaving 11 bases between. The CDR3 is made up of 13 amino acids. CDR3 region: CSVSDAISYEQYF. The DNA of the CDR3 is TGCAGCGTTTCGGACGCGATCTCCTACGAGCAGTACTTC.

This clonotype was seen only a few times. The CDR3 sequence is CSASLRTKLYNEQFF. The CDR3 DNA sequence: TGCAGTGCTAGCCTAAGAACGAAGCTTTACAATGAGCAGTTCTTC. The genes are TRBV20-1 and TRBJ2-1, with D uncertain. This CDR3 is built from 15 residues. Trimming removed 3 bases from V and 4 bases from J, with 16 bases in between. Germline CDR1 reads DFQATT; CDR2 reads SNEGSKA (reference sequence).

The DNA for the CDR3 is TGCGCCAGCAGCTCCACCGGGACTAGCGGGAGAGTTTTGTACGAGCAGTACTTC. This codes for CASSSTGTSGRVLYEQYF. The V and J genes are TRBV5-1 and TRBJ2-7, with 14 bases lining up with TRBD2. CDR3 length: 18 residues. With V trimmed by 3 bases and J by 4 bases, 12 bases remained unmatched. Looked up from germline, CDR1 is SGHRS and CDR2 is YFSETQ.

This clonotype has more than one count but fewer than ten. V usage is TRBV18 and J usage is TRBJ2-2; TRBD2 matches at 10 bases. CDR1 and CDR2 from the germline V gene are KGHSH and LQKENI. V was pared by 6 bases and J by 0 bases, with 7 bases of the junction left unmatched. This CDR3 region has 17 residues. The DNA for the CDR3 is TGTGCCAGCTCCCGGGCACTAGCGGGAACGAACACCGGGGAGCTGTTTTTT. Encoded protein: CASSRALAGTNTGELFF.

This clonotype was seen more than once but under ten times. A junction boundary mismatches the germline segment, possibly from a read error. The chain joins TRBV20-1 to TRBJ1-5, with 7 nucleotides matching TRBD1. CDR1 is DFQATT and CDR2 is SNEGSKA in the germline V gene (reference sequence). The length of the CDR3 is 14 residues. The CDR3: CSAGDREGDKPQHF. For the CDR3, the DNA is TGCAGTGCTGGAGACAGGGAGGGTGATAAGCCCCAGCATTTT.

This chain links TRBV7-2 with TRBJ2-3, with 8 bases matching TRBD2. Germline CDR1 is SGHTA and CDR2 is FQGNSA. The length of the CDR3 is 16 residues. The junction had 8 bases not matched to a gene; V was cut back by 0 bases and J by 6 bases. The CDR3 protein is CASSLAPGGLADTQYF. DNA of the CDR3: TGTGCCAGCAGCTTAGCGCCGGGAGGGCTCGCGGATACGCAGTATTTT.

This clonotype was seen more than once but under ten times. V and J are TRBV10-3 and TRBJ2-5; D may be TRBD2 (5 bases). This CDR3 has 15 residues. Trimming took 0 bases from V and 1 from J, leaving 9 bases between them. The germline gives CDR1 ENHRY, CDR2 SYGVKD. The CDR3 DNA is TGTGCCATCAGTGAGTCTTTTACTAGCCAAGAGACCCAGTACTTC. Its translation: CAISESFTSQETQYF.